This T cell receptor beta chain is from a study of cytotoxic CD8 clonotypes in ibrutinib-treated CLL. Method: immunoSEQ multiplex PCR; TCRdb's copy keeps in-frame clones and lacks some. The data contain approximately 84,000 clones, 85% to 90% of them singletons. The germline V gene encodes CDR1 MDHEN and CDR2 SYDVKM. V lost 4 bases, J lost 2 bases, and 7 bases stayed unmatched. This CDR3 has 15 residues. The starting material was PBMCs, obtained before ibrutinib treatment. V and J are TRBV28 and TRBJ1-2, with 7 bases fitting TRBD1. The receptor was isolated from a human donor with chronic lymphocytic leukemia. This CDR3 reads CASSWEEGQNYGYTF. For the CDR3, the DNA is TGTGCCAGCAGTTGGGAGGAGGGACAGAACTATGGCTACACCTTC.